The entry below describes one T cell receptor (beta chain). Per the original data handling: Reference gene primer amplification in the assay estimated nucleated cell counts. Clones were read by immunoSEQ multiplex PCR, and TCRdb kept only the in-frame ones, dropping some. The V and J calls and clone size were taken over from that table, and D and trimming were inferred from the DNA. Here the sample spans 150,000 to 200,000 clones, around 73% being singletons. These data are taken from a study of blood T cell repertoires in COVID-19. As for the study in general: The United States, Italy and Spain supplied acute and convalescent COVID-19 samples.

This CDR3 contains 15 residues. V was clipped by 4 bases and J by 7 bases; unmatched bases: 5. Germline values: CDR1 MNHEY, CDR2 SVGAGI. The participants were between 18 and 89 years old and came from 24 US areas. Cohort 3 recovery required two negative PCRs, clearance, or symptom resolution. The receptor was derived from a woman aged 45-65 years who had recovered from COVID-19. The specimen was PBMCs or T cells enriched from blood (not recorded which). The V gene is TRBV6-5, the J gene TRBJ2-1, with 12 bases matching TRBD2. In DNA form, the CDR3 reads TGTGCCAGCAGTTCCCAGGGGACTAGCGGGAATGAGCAGTTCTTC. This encodes CASSSQGTSGNEQFF.